The source of this TCR beta chain is a study of T cell repertoires in cytomegalovirus infection. Trimming shortened V by 2 bases and J by 4 bases, and 11 bases separated the two germline ends. The CDR3 extends over 13 amino acids. Germline V gives CDR1 SQVTM, CDR2 ANQGSEA. TCRdb ran MiXCR on the reads and lists one entry per CDR3 protein. The data contain about 260,000 distinct CDR3 sequences, about an eighth of them singletons. This clonotype was observed at least ten times. The TCR sequence derives from a human donor in good health (CMV status not recorded). Some clones in this sample may be carry-over from other donors' samples. This sequence joins TRBV29-1 and TRBJ1-1; no definite D call. Sequencing was carried out using PBMCs. The CDR3 nucleotides are TGCAGCGTTGAAAGACGGGCCGGCACTGAAGCTTTCTTT. This encodes CSVERRAGTEAFF.